A selection of T cell receptor beta chains follows, all from one sample in a study of blood T cell repertoires in COVID-19. Sequenced by immunoSEQ multiplex PCR; TCRdb stores in-frame clones only, minus some. The data contain 120,000 to 150,000 clones, approximately 85% of them singletons. Sequences were obtained from peripheral blood. Source of these receptors: a man aged 45-65 years with acute or convalescent COVID-19. The CDR3 runs from the conserved cysteine through the conserved F or W. Fields, in order: V gene, clone size, D gene, CDR3 protein. A D gene is named only where the DNA matches it firmly. Expanded clones get a size class; other rows say once, few or many, or leave the size out.

V: TRBV14; size: .; D: TRBD2; CDR3: CASSQGDGGGYEQYF
V: TRBV4-1; size: .; D: .; CDR3: CASSPPRGGDTQYF
V: TRBV28; size: once; D: .; CDR3: CASSQGPSSYEQYF
V: TRBV10-3; size: .; D: TRBD1; CDR3: CAISGRQGAVTYEQYF
V: TRBV7-9; size: .; D: .; CDR3: CASSFSTGPSSGNTIYF
V: TRBV24-1; size: .; D: .; CDR3: CAISPGSYNEQFF
V: TRBV28; size: .; D: TRBD2; CDR3: CASSYDTGTSLPNEQFF
V: TRBV21-1; size: .; D: .; CDR3: CASSRFTEQGRVNTEAFF
V: TRBV12-3/TRBV12-4; size: .; D: .; CDR3: CASSYAGAYGYTF
V: TRBV12-3/TRBV12-4; size: few; D: TRBD1; CDR3: CASRTGDTGELFF
V: TRBV30; size: .; D: .; CDR3: CAWDHGGGDQPQHF
V: TRBV28; size: .; D: .; CDR3: CASSLPSTNQETQYF
V: TRBV18; size: .; D: TRBD1; CDR3: CASSLLDRGLRETQYF
V: TRBV7-9; size: once; D: .; CDR3: CASSPGRGSAYEQYF
V: TRBV4-1; size: .; D: TRBD2; CDR3: CASRSWLAGTGEQYF
V: TRBV7-2; size: .; D: TRBD2; CDR3: CASSVLAGGNNEQFF
V: TRBV25-1; size: .; D: .; CDR3: CASSFSAEAFF
V: TRBV5-5; size: .; D: .; CDR3: CASSLVGTTTGANVLTF
V: TRBV10-3; size: .; D: TRBD1; CDR3: CAIRETGGSSSYEQYF
V: TRBV7-2; size: few; D: .; CDR3: CASSLSRGGQPQHF
V: TRBV3-1/TRBV3-2; size: once; D: TRBD2; CDR3: CASSQGGSYNEQFF
V: TRBV10-3; size: .; D: .; CDR3: CAISERGGDNEKLFF
V: TRBV18; size: .; D: TRBD2; CDR3: CASSPASGSGSYEQYF
V: TRBV7-9; size: .; D: .; CDR3: CASSTQGHEQFF
V: TRBV5-6; size: once; D: .; CDR3: CASSQAGANYGYTF
V: TRBV18; size: .; D: TRBD1; CDR3: CASSFGTGGSGNTIYF
V: TRBV5-1; size: .; D: TRBD2; CDR3: CASSSGTSGIGDEQFF